This is a list of T cell receptor beta chains from one sample in a study of technical replicates of blood from four donors. This table comes from immunoSEQ multiplex PCR, and its TCRdb copy is limited to in-frame clones, with some not included. The repertoire holds 80,000 to 95,000 clones, with about 97% as singletons. The sequenced material came from T cells isolated from PBMCs. Source of these receptors: a human donor in good health. CDR3s leave out the opening cysteine and the closing phenylalanine or tryptophan.

J: TRBJ1-2; V: TRBV6-1; CDR3: ASSDLTAHYGYT
J: TRBJ1-5; V: TRBV6-5; CDR3: ASSRTGNQPQH
J: TRBJ2-5; V: TRBV5-4; CDR3: ASSFRQNQETQY
J: TRBJ2-7; V: TRBV27; CDR3: ASSLGLAGASYEQY
J: TRBJ1-5; V: TRBV21-1; CDR3: ASSKVASSNQPQH
J: TRBJ1-5; V: TRBV19; CDR3: ASSIVIRVGQPQH
J: TRBJ1-5; V: TRBV19; CDR3: ASSIWAGNNQPQH
J: TRBJ2-5; V: TRBV20-1; CDR3: SALREETQY
J: TRBJ1-1; V: TRBV27; CDR3: ASSLEREEVNTEAF
J: TRBJ1-1; V: TRBV7-3; CDR3: ASSLRTGSEAF
J: TRBJ1-3; V: TRBV27; CDR3: ASSFGRGPGNTIY
J: TRBJ2-7; V: TRBV19; CDR3: ASSSTYEQY
J: TRBJ1-2; V: TRBV4-1; CDR3: ASSQEWQNYGYT
J: TRBJ1-4; V: TRBV28; CDR3: ASSLQGENEKLF
J: TRBJ2-7; V: TRBV7-8; CDR3: ASSPSTGDLYEQY
J: TRBJ2-3; V: TRBV6-6; CDR3: ASSYGREGVDTQY
J: TRBJ1-1; V: TRBV20-1; CDR3: SARQNAEAF
J: TRBJ2-7; V: TRBV28; CDR3: ASRQGSYEQY
J: TRBJ1-1; V: TRBV27; CDR3: ASSLPGAGTEAF
J: TRBJ1-1; V: TRBV12-5; CDR3: ASGGTAGGLEVTEAF
J: TRBJ2-1; V: TRBV7-8; CDR3: ASSSYRGNEQF
J: TRBJ2-3; V: TRBV7-8; CDR3: ASSLWSGGADTQY
J: TRBJ1-5; V: TRBV2; CDR3: ASSPRTGDSQPQH
J: TRBJ2-7; V: TRBV27; CDR3: ASSFTGSEQY
J: TRBJ2-2; V: TRBV19; CDR3: ASRRLAGNTGELF
J: TRBJ2-7; V: TRBV10-2; CDR3: ASSTSDNEQY
J: TRBJ2-7; V: TRBV7-6; CDR3: ASSLGGLVSEQY
J: TRBJ2-7; V: TRBV5-1; CDR3: ASQPGQGVSEQY
J: TRBJ2-1; V: TRBV19; CDR3: ASMGTTSGSFHEQF
J: TRBJ2-5; V: TRBV6-5; CDR3: ASSYSTGGETQY
J: TRBJ1-3; V: TRBV6-1; CDR3: ASSARGRTYSGNTIY
J: TRBJ1-4; V: TRBV28; CDR3: ASSLSGTGGLAGKLF
J: TRBJ2-7; V: TRBV27; CDR3: ASSFPGFLNEQY
J: TRBJ1-1; V: TRBV6-5; CDR3: ASRGGVMNTEAF
J: TRBJ2-7; V: TRBV2; CDR3: ASSVEGGYEQY
J: TRBJ2-2; V: TRBV10-3; CDR3: AISESASGRADGELF
J: TRBJ1-3; V: TRBV6-6; CDR3: ASNRDRGTSGNTIY
J: TRBJ1-4; V: TRBV18; CDR3: ASSKWEASATNEKLF
J: TRBJ1-1; V: TRBV5-1; CDR3: ASSLGGRGSVNTEAF
J: TRBJ2-2; V: TRBV5-5; CDR3: ASTPTGTKRERPDTGELF
J: TRBJ2-7; V: TRBV7-9; CDR3: ASSFPKSGTSDYYEQY
J: TRBJ1-1; V: TRBV28; CDR3: ASVPGTVNTEAF
J: TRBJ1-1; V: TRBV6-6; CDR3: AGGERNTEAF
J: TRBJ1-1; V: TRBV28; CDR3: ASSLGLMNTEAF
J: TRBJ2-5; V: TRBV10-3; CDR3: AISDGGRASGETQY
J: TRBJ1-3; V: TRBV5-5; CDR3: ASSLGLISGNTIY
J: TRBJ1-6; V: TRBV6-5; CDR3: ASSYEGERYNSPLH
J: TRBJ2-5; V: TRBV21-1; CDR3: ASSKDKSAGGPVETQY
J: TRBJ1-5; V: TRBV30; CDR3: AWSRQGNQPQH
J: TRBJ1-1; V: TRBV20-1; CDR3: SAVGQAEAF
J: TRBJ2-1; V: TRBV18; CDR3: ASSPSNEQF
J: TRBJ1-1; V: TRBV7-6; CDR3: ASSLAGEGMTTEAF